This TCR beta chain was recorded in a study of T cells in Graves' hyperthyroidism and ophthalmopathy. Germline CDR1 SQVTM, CDR2 ANQGSEA. There are 13 residues in the CDR3. Trimming took 6 bases from V and 7 from J, leaving 18 bases between them. This clonotype was seen a single time. Amplified TCR beta CDR3 regions derived from RNA transcripts. HTBI primers drove first-round RT-PCR of the TCR CDR3. TCRdb re-analysed the multiplex PCR reads in MiXCR, keeping a single row per CDR3 protein. The repertoire holds 550,000 to 700,000 distinct CDR3 sequences, with about half as singletons. The TCR comes from an adult woman with Graves' disease, either hyperthyroidism or ophthalmopathy (not recorded which). The sample comprised peripheral blood or thyroid tissue (not recorded which). The chain couples TRBV29-1 to TRBJ1-1, with a possible D match to TRBD1 (6 bases). The DNA for the CDR3 is TGCAGCGTCATCCGGCAGGGGTATAGTGAAGCTTTCTTT. Encoded protein: CSVIRQGYSEAFF.